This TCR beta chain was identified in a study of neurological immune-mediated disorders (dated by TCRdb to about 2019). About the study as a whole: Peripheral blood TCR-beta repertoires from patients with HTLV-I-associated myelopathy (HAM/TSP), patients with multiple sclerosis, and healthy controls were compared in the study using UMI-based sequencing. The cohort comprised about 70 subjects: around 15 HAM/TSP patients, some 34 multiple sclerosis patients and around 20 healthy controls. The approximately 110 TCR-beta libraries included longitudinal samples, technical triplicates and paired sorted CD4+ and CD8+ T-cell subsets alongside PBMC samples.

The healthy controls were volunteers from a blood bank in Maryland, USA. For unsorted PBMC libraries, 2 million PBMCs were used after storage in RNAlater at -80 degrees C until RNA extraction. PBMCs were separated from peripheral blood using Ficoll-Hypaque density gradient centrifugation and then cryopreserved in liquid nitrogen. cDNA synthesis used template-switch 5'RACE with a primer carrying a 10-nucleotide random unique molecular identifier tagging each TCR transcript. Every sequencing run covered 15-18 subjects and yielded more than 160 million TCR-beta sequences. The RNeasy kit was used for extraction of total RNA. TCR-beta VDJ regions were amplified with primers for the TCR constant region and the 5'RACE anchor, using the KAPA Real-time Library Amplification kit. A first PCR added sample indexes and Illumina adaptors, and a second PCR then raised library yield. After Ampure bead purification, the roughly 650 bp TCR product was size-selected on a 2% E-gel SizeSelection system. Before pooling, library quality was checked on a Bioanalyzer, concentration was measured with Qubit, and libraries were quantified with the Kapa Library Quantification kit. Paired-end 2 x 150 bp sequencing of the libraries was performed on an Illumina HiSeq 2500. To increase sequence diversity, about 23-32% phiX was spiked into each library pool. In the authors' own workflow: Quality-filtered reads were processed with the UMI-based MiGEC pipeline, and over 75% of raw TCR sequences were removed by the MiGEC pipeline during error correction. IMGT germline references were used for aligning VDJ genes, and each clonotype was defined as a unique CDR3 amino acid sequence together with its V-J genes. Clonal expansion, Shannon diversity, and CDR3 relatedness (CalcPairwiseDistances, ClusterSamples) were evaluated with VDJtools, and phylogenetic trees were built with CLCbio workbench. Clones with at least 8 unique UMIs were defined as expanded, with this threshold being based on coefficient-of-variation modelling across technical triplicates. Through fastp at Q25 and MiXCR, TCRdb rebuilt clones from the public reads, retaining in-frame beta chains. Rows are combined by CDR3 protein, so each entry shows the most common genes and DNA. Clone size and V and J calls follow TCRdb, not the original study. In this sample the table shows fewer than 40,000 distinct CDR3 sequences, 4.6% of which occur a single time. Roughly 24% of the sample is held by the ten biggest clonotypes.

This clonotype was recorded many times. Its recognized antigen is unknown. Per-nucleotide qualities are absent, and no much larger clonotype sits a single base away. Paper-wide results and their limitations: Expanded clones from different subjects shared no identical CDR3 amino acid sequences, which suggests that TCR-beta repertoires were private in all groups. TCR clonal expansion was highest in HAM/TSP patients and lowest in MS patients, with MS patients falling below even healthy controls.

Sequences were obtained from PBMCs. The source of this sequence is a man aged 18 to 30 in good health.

CDR3 loop: CSASGTVEAFF. The nucleotide sequence is given as TGCAGTGCTAGCGGGACAGTCGAAGCTTTCTTT. The chain joins TRBV20-1 to TRBJ1-1, with TRBD1 matching 7 junction bases. CDR1 and CDR2, looked up from the germline V gene (reference sequence), are DFQATT and SNEGSKA. The CDR3, cysteine through phenylalanine, is 11 amino acids long. The only DNA kept is the CDR3, 33 bases in frame from the first base. The junction shows trimming of 3 bases on V and 8 bases on J, and the gene matches do not reach 3 bases of it.